This TCR beta chain was identified during a study of spatial heterogeneity in lung cancer. Study-wide background: The count of detected beta-chain sequences consistently exceeded that of alpha-chain sequences. Study observations and caveats: Approximate estimated coverage of tumor T cells amounted to approximately 6.8% for alpha and roughly 14% for beta chains. Counts that tracked tumor mutation counts were those of expanded intratumoral alpha and beta TCRs.

Time point of the sample: sample taken at primary tumor resection. Samples came from 72 TRACERx patients with untreated early-stage lung cancer. From the 5' RACE reads, TCRdb called clonotypes with MiXCR, one entry per CDR3 protein. The table has approximately 11,000 distinct CDR3 sequences, 5.1% seen once. By sample share, this clonotype is medium-sized (0.01 to 0.1%). Its antigen is as yet unknown. Germline V CDR1 and CDR2: SGHTA, FQGTGA. V was shortened by 2 bases and J by 3 bases, with 16 bases between the two germline ends. The CDR3 spans 16 residues. The chain joins TRBV7-3 to TRBJ1-1; D gene ambiguous. This clonotype originated in a male donor with early-stage non-small cell lung cancer. This specimen consisted of lung tumor tissue, obtained at surgery. This CDR3 reads CASSLDGQVGHTEAFF. The CDR3 DNA is TGTGCCAGCAGCTTAGATGGGCAGGTGGGCCACACTGAAGCTTTCTTT. Together with reference TRBV7-3 and TRBJ1-1, the CDR3 gives the full variable domain: GAGVSQTPSNKVTEKGKYVELRCDPISGHTALYWYRQSLGQGPEFLIYFQGTGAADDSGLPNDRFFAVRPEGSVSTLKIQRTERGDSAVYLCASSLDGQVGHTEAFFGQGTRLTVV.